What follows describes a single T cell receptor beta chain. Its matching antigen is unknown. The record originates from a study of OX40 agonist ivuxolimab in advanced cancers. Germline CDR1 and CDR2: SGHRS and YFSETQ. The CDR3 runs to 14 residues. V shed 6 bases and J 2 bases; nucleotides not matched to a gene: 4. TCRdb's copy holds only in-frame clones and misses some; the assay was immunoSEQ multiplex PCR. Here the sample spans almost 85,000 clones, around 83% being singletons. Study-level points and caveats: Clonal expansion among partial responders at 0.1-3.0 mg/kg ranked near the lowest. On average, CD8+ T cells had more expanded clones than CD4+.

This receptor was taken from an adult with an advanced solid tumor such as melanoma, head and neck, liver or kidney cancer. The V and J genes are TRBV5-1 and TRBJ2-3; TRBD2 matches at 9 bases. The sample in question was CD4+ or CD8+ T cells sorted from blood, obtained in a trial of the OX40 agonist ivuxolimab. For the CDR3, the DNA is TGCGCCAGCAAGAGCGGGGGGATCACAGATACGCAGTATTTT. Protein sequence: CASKSGGITDTQYF.